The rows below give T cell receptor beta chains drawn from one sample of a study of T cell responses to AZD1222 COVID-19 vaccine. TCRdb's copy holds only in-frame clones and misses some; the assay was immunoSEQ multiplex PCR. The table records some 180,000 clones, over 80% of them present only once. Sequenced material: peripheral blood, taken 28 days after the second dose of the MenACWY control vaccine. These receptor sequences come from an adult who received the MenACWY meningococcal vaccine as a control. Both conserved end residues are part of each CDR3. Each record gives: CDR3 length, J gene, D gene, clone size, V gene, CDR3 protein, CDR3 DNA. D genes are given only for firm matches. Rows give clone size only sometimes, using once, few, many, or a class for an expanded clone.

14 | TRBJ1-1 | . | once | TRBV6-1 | CASRRDALNTEAFF | TGTGCCAGCAGGCGGGACGCCTTGAACACTGAAGCTTTCTTT
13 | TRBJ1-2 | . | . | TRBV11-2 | CASSFTGDYGYTF | TGTGCCAGCAGCTTTACCGGAGACTATGGCTACACCTTC
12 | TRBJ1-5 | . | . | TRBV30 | CAWSSGNQPQHF | TGTGCCTGGAGTAGTGGCAATCAGCCCCAGCATTTT
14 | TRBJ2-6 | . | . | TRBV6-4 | CASSQNSGANVLTF | TGTGCCAGCAGTCAAAACTCTGGGGCCAACGTCCTGACTTTC
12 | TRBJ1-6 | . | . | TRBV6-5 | CASTRQGGPLHF | TGTGCCAGCACGCGACAAGGGGGACCCCTCCACTTT
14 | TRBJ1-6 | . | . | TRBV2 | CASSADSNISPLHF | TGTGCCAGCAGTGCGGACAGTAATATTTCACCCCTCCACTTT
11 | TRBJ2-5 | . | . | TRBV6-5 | CASRGVETQYF | TGTGCCAGCAGGGGAGTAGAGACCCAGTACTTC
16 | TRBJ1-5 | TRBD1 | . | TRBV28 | CASSFSPDRASQPQHF | TGTGCCAGCAGTTTTAGCCCCGACAGGGCAAGTCAGCCCCAGCATTTT
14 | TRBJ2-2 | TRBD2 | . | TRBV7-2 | CASSRDYHTGELFF | TGTGCCAGCAGCCGGGACTACCATACCGGGGAGCTGTTTTTT
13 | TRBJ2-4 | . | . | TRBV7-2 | CASSPRGTNIQYF | TGTGCCAGCAGTCCGAGGGGGACAAACATTCAGTACTTC
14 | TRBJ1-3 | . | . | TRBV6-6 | CASSFGTAGNTIYF | TGTGCCAGCAGTTTCGGGACGGCTGGAAACACCATATATTTT
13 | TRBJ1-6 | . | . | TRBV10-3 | CAVTPKPNSPLHF | TGTGCCGTAACACCAAAACCGAATTCACCCCTCCACTTT
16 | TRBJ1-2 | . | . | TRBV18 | CASSNRGIRRDYGYTF | TGTGCCAGCTCTAACCGGGGCATCAGGAGGGACTATGGCTACACCTTC
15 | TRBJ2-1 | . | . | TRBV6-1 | CASSEAGTLNNEQFF | TGTGCCAGCAGTGAAGCAGGGACACTAAACAATGAGCAGTTCTTC
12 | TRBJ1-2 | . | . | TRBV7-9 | CASSQRGYGYTF | TGTGCCAGCAGCCAGCGTGGCTATGGCTACACCTTC
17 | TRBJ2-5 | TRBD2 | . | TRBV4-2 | CASSPGLAGLMGETQYF | TGTGCCAGCAGCCCGGGACTAGCGGGGCTCATGGGAGAGACCCAGTACTTC
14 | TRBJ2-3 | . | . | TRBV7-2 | CASNNRGGTDTQYF | TGTGCCAGCAACAACAGGGGCGGGACGGATACGCAGTATTTT
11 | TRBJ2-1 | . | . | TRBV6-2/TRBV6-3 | CASSYPNEQFF | TGTGCCAGCAGTTACCCCAATGAGCAGTTCTTC
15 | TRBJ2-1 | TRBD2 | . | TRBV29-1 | CSAARATSGAYEQFF | TGCAGCGCCGCCCGGGCGACTAGCGGGGCCTATGAGCAGTTCTTC
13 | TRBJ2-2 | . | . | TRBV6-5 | CATGDSNTGELFF | TGTGCCACCGGGGACTCGAACACCGGGGAGCTGTTTTTT
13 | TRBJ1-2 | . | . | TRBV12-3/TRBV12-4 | CASRSSGVYGYTF | TGTGCCAGCAGGTCTTCAGGGGTATATGGCTACACCTTC
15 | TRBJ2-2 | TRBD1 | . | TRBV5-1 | CASSFGTADTGELFF | TGCGCCAGCAGCTTCGGGACAGCCGACACCGGGGAGCTGTTTTTT
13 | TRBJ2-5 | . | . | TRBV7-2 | CASSSGMRETQYF | TGTGCCAGCAGCTCAGGGATGAGGGAGACCCAGTACTTC
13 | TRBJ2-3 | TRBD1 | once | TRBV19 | CATGTGGPDTQYF | TGTGCCACCGGGACAGGGGGGCCAGATACGCAGTATTTT
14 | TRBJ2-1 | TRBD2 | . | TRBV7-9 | CASTPGLATNEQFF | TGTGCCAGCACTCCGGGACTAGCGACCAATGAGCAGTTCTTC
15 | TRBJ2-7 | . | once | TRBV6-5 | CASSYSITNTYEQYF | TGTGCCAGCAGTTACTCGATCACGAATACCTACGAGCAGTACTTC
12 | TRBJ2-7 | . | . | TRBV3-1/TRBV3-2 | CASSQAHYEQYF | TGTGCCAGCAGCCAAGCGCACTACGAGCAGTACTTC
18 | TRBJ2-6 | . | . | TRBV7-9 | CASSLFGQGTRSANVLTF | TGTGCCAGCAGCTTATTCGGTCAGGGGACCCGAAGTGCCAACGTCCTGACTTTC
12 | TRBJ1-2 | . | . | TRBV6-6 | CASSRANYGYTF | TGTGCCAGTAGCAGAGCGAACTATGGCTACACCTTC
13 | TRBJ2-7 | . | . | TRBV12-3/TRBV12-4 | CASSLQWGDEQYF | TGTGCCAGCAGTTTACAGTGGGGTGACGAGCAGTACTTC
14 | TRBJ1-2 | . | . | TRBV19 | CASSSRGSNYGYTF | TGTGCCAGTAGTTCCAGGGGTTCTAACTATGGCTACACCTTC
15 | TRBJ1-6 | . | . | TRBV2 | CASSDRGTDNSPLHF | TGTGCCAGCAGTGATAGAGGAACAGATAATTCACCCCTCCACTTT
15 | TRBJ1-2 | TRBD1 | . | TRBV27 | CASSLSGQGAHGYTF | TGTGCCAGCAGTTTATCGGGACAGGGGGCCCATGGCTACACCTTC
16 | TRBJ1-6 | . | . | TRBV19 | CASRVRKLGDNSPLHF | TGTGCCAGTAGGGTTCGAAAACTCGGGGATAATTCACCCCTCCACTTT
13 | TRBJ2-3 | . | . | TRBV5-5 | CASSFRGTDTQYF | TGTGCCAGCAGCTTCCGGGGCACAGATACGCAGTATTTT
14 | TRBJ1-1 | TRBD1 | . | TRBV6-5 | CASISGQGGTEAFF | TGTGCCAGCATTTCGGGACAGGGTGGCACTGAAGCTTTCTTT
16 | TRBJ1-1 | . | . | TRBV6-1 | CASSEMWVSLNTEAFF | TGTGCCAGCAGTGAAATGTGGGTCAGCCTGAACACTGAAGCTTTCTTT
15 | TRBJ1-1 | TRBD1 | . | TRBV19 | CASNGAAQGEGEAFF | TGTGCCAGTAACGGGGCGGCACAGGGGGAGGGTGAAGCTTTCTTT
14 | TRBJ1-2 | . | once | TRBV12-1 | CASSHNRGVYGYTF | TGTGCCAGCAGCCACAACAGGGGGGTCTATGGCTACACCTTC
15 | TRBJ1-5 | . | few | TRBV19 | CASSIAAGPRQPQHF | TGTGCCAGTAGTATAGCCGCAGGGCCGAGGCAGCCCCAGCATTTT
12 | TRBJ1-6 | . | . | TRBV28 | CASSPPYSPLHF | TGTGCCAGCAGTCCACCCTATTCACCCCTCCACTTT
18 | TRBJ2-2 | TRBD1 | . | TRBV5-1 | CASSFPRQGVANTGELFF | TGCGCCAGCAGCTTCCCGAGACAGGGGGTCGCGAACACCGGGGAGCTGTTTTTT
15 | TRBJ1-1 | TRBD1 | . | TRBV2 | CASRPLQGGGTEAFF | TGTGCCAGCAGGCCCCTACAGGGGGGAGGTACTGAAGCTTTCTTT
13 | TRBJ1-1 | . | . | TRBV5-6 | CASSARGYTEAFF | TGTGCCAGCAGCGCTAGGGGATACACTGAAGCTTTCTTT
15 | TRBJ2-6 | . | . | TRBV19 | CASSSDPSGANVLTF | TGTGCCAGTAGTTCGGACCCCTCTGGGGCCAACGTCCTGACTTTC
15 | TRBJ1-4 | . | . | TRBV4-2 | CASSQGDRAGEKLFF | TGTGCCAGCAGCCAGGGGGACCGGGCGGGTGAAAAACTGTTTTTT
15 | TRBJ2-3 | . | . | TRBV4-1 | CASSQVYRGSDTQYF | TGCGCCAGCAGCCAAGTATATAGGGGATCCGATACGCAGTATTTT
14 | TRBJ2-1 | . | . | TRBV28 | CASSLTGRYNEQFF | TGTGCCAGCAGTTTAACAGGTCGATACAATGAGCAGTTCTTC
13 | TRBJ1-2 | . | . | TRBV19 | CASSIDSNYGYTF | TGTGCCAGTAGTATAGACAGTAACTATGGCTACACCTTC